The rows below give T cell receptor beta chains drawn from one sample of a study of control samples from healthy donors and cancer patients. Repertoires were generated with immunoSEQ multiplex PCR, while TCRdb's copy carries only in-frame clones and drops some. Seen here are 150,000 to 200,000 clones, 85% to 95% observed once, and the top ten hold over 1.1%. Material: blood. Receptors were obtained from a man aged 30 to 45 in good health. Both conserved end residues are part of each CDR3. The order of the fields is D gene, V gene, J gene, CDR3 protein, CDR3 DNA. The D gene is left open where the match is weak.

-	TRBV7-3	TRBJ1-1	CASSESGGRATEAFF	TGTGCCAGCAGTGAAAGCGGAGGCCGGGCCACTGAAGCTTTCTTT
-	TRBV19	TRBJ1-2	CASSISTGTGYTF	TGTGCCAGTAGTATCAGCACAGGTACCGGCTACACCTTC
-	TRBV19	TRBJ1-5	CASRDAEIRTQHF	TGTGCCAGTAGAGACGCCGAAATACGGACCCAGCATTTT
TRBD1	TRBV4-3	TRBJ2-2	CASSQWTGTGELFF	TGCGCCAGCAGCCAGTGGACAGGGACCGGGGAGCTGTTTTTT
-	TRBV30	TRBJ1-2	CAWSTYRERYYGYTF	TGTGCCTGGAGCACATACAGGGAGAGGTACTATGGCTACACCTTC
TRBD1	TRBV5-4	TRBJ2-7	CASSKGEDRNSYEQYF	TGTGCCAGCAGCAAAGGAGAGGACAGGAATTCCTACGAGCAGTACTTC
-	TRBV11-3	TRBJ2-4	CASSLGGLPTDIQYF	TGTGCCAGCAGCTTAGGGGGCCTACCGACTGACATTCAGTACTTC
-	TRBV7-9	TRBJ1-1	CASSRYFDTEAFF	TGTGCCAGCAGCCGTTACTTCGACACTGAAGCTTTCTTT
-	TRBV19	TRBJ1-1	CASSIRGGGRGSEAFF	TGTGCCAGTAGTATCCGAGGGGGGGGCAGGGGATCTGAAGCTTTCTTT
-	TRBV6-5	TRBJ1-1	CASSYGWGHNTEAFF	TGTGCCAGCAGTTACGGTTGGGGGCACAACACTGAAGCTTTCTTT